This entry features one T cell receptor (beta chain) sequence. Its antigen is unknown. This specimen comes from a study of shared clonotypes between healthy human individuals. Overall study results and limits: Clonotype sharing among donors was thought likely to change with sequencing depth. As a rule, naive subsets had a larger estimated richness than memory subsets. Donors were few, which limited the genetic and exposure-history diversity represented.

Per the germline V gene, CDR1 is LGHNA and CDR2 is YNFKEQ. V was trimmed by 1 base and J by 3 bases, leaving 14 bases between them. The CDR3 covers 16 residues. Sequenced by immunoSEQ multiplex PCR; TCRdb stores in-frame clones only, minus some. The sample holds about 710,000 clones, just under 75% seen once. Free of recent acute infections or vaccinations, the donors were healthy HIV-negative adults. The chain uses TRBV4-2 and TRBJ2-3; maybe TRBD2 (6 bases). Sequencing was performed on memory CD4+ T cells sorted from blood. The sample's subset: CD45RA-negative fraction. The receptor comes from a woman aged 25-40 years in good health. The CDR3 spells CASSQVAAGGTDTQYF. The CDR3 DNA sequence: TGTGCCAGCAGCCAAGTGGCGGCAGGAGGGACAGATACGCAGTATTTT.